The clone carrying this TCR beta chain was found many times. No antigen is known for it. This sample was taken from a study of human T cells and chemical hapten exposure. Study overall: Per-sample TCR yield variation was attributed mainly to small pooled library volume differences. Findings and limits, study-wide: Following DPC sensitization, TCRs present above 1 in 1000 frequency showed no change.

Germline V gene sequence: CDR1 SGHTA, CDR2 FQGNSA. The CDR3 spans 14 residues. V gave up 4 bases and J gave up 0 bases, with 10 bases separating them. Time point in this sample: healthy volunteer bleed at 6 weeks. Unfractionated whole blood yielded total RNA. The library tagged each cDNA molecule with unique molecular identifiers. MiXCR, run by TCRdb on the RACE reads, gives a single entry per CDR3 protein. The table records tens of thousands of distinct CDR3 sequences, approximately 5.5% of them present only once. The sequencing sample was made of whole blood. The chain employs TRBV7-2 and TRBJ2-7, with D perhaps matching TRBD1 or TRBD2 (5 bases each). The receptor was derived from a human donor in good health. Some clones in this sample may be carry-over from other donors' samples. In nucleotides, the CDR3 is TGTGCCAGCAGCTCCGGGACCGTCTCCTACGAGCAGTACTTC. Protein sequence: CASSSGTVSYEQYF.